This TCR beta chain was profiled in a study of tumor-infiltrating lymphocytes in oesophageal squamous cell carcinoma. Comments on this clonotype: At one end, the junction sequence differs from germline, possibly due to a read error.

One entry per CDR3 protein results from TCRdb running MiXCR on the PCR reads. The data hold fewer than 15,000 distinct CDR3 sequences, with 45% to 55% observed a single time. Germline lookup yields CDR1 SGHNT and CDR2 YYREEE (reference sequence). The CDR3 consists of 13 residues. The V call is TRBV5-4, the J call TRBJ1-6; D is unclear. This clonotype was obtained from a male donor with esophageal squamous cell carcinoma. The sequenced sample consisted of normal esophageal tissue next to the tumor. The CDR3 is CASSLGASGPTDF. As DNA, the CDR3 is TGTGCCAGCAGCTTGGGGGCTAGCGGGCCAACCGACTTT.